The 29 T cell receptor beta chains reported below all come from one sample, sequenced in a study of chemoradiotherapy in HPV16-positive cancers. TCRdb keeps only in-frame clones here, not all; method: immunoSEQ multiplex PCR. The sample has about 66,000 clones, approximately 91% seen once. This specimen consisted of blood, obtained from a patient who underwent chemoradiotherapy. These receptors were collected from a human donor with HPV-associated anogenital cancer.

The gene calls are TRBV10-3 and TRBJ2-3; TRBD2 agrees at 16 bases. V shed 6 bases, J shed 6 bases, and the junction held 3 bases outside the gene matches. There are 15 residues in the CDR3. From germline, CDR1 is ENHRY and CDR2 SYGVKD. CDR3 loop: CAIRGLAGGPDTQYF. The CDR3 DNA sequence: TGTGCCATCAGGGGACTAGCGGGAGGGCCGGATACGCAGTATTTT.

This chain connects TRBV2 to TRBJ2-3; tentatively, D is TRBD2 (6 bases). V lost 8 bases and J 1 base, leaving 7 bases between the germline ends. The CDR3 loop spans 12 amino acids. The germline V gene has CDR1 SNHLY and CDR2 FYNNEI. As DNA, the CDR3 is TGTGCCAGCTCTAGCGGCACAGATACGCAGTATTTT. This sequence encodes CASSSGTDTQYF.

Here the CDR3 reads CATSRGGTLTSYNEQFF. CDR3 in DNA: TGTGCCACCAGCAGGGGCGGGACTCTGACCTCCTACAATGAGCAGTTCTTC. The gene calls are TRBV15 and TRBJ2-1, with a weak D call TRBD2 (6 bases). The germline gives CDR1 LNHNV, CDR2 YYDKDF (reference sequence). This CDR3 region has 17 residues. Trimming removed 3 bases from V and 0 bases from J, with 15 bases in between.

The rearrangement joins TRBV19 to TRBJ2-7; 9 nucleotides match TRBD1. The CDR3 loop spans 15 amino acids. Germline V gives CDR1 LNHDA, CDR2 SQIVND (reference sequence). The V segment lost 4 bases and the J segment 7 bases; nucleotides outside the gene matches: 11. In DNA, the CDR3 is TGTGCCAGTAGTAGGGACAGGGATGGTTTTCTTGAGCAGTACTTC. This translates into CASSRDRDGFLEQYF.

The chain carries TRBV6-6 and TRBJ2-7; D perhaps matches TRBD1 (8 bases). Germline V gene sequence: CDR1 MNHNY, CDR2 SVGAGI (reference sequence). V was trimmed by 6 bases and J by 3 bases, leaving 18 bases between them. The CDR3 runs 15 residues. CDR3 sequence (DNA): TGTGCCAGCAGCCCCGGACAGGGAGGGCGCTACGAGCAGTACTTC. It yields the protein CASSPGQGGRYEQYF.

The V gene is TRBV30, the J gene TRBJ1-6; possible D gene TRBD1, 5 bases. The CDR3 runs to 16 residues. V gave up 0 bases and J gave up 10 bases, with 19 bases separating them. Germline V gene sequence: CDR1 GTSNPN, CDR2 SVGIG (reference sequence). The CDR3 here is CAWSVLAGATFSPLHF. The CDR3 DNA reads as TGTGCCTGGAGTGTCTTAGCCGGGGCGACATTCTCACCCCTCCACTTT.

The V gene is TRBV9, the J gene TRBJ2-3, with 14 nucleotides matching TRBD2. The germline CDR1 and CDR2 sequences are SGDLS and YYNGEE. This CDR3 is built from 18 residues. Unmatched junction bases numbered 11, after V lost 2 bases and J lost 6 bases. DNA of the CDR3: TGTGCCAGCAGCGTGGGGGTGCGCGGGACTAGCGGGAGTGATACGCAGTATTTT. Its protein product is CASSVGVRGTSGSDTQYF.

This clone was recorded a few times. This chain connects TRBV6-1 to TRBJ2-7, with 10 bases that match TRBD1. Germline assignment: CDR1 MNHNS and CDR2 SASEGT. The CDR3 consists of 15 residues. J was trimmed by 7 bases and V by 1 base; bases with no gene match: 7. The DNA of the CDR3 is TGTGCCAGCAGTGAAGATGTGGGGACAGGGGTTGAGCAGTACTTC. Encoded protein: CASSEDVGTGVEQYF.

The rearrangement links TRBV6-4 to TRBJ2-1, with 8 nucleotides matching TRBD2. The length of the CDR3 is 16 residues. The trim removed 6 bases at V and 5 bases at J, leaving 12 bases unmatched. Germline V gene data show CDR1 as MRHNA and CDR2 as SNTAGT. The CDR3 sequence is CASRPTGGTTNNEQFF. CDR3 sequence (DNA): TGTGCCAGCAGACCCACGGGGGGGACAACAAACAATGAGCAGTTCTTC.

The chain links TRBV5-8 to TRBJ1-5, with 9 bases matching TRBD1. Germline V lookup: CDR1 SGHTS, CDR2 YDEGEE. The CDR3 runs 18 residues. With 2 bases clipped from V and 2 bases from J, the junction kept 11 bases outside the gene matches. The CDR3 DNA reads TGTGCCAGCAGCTTATGGGGGACAGGGATCCGTCGCAATCAGCCCCAGCATTTT. Translation: CASSLWGTGIRRNQPQHF. Full variable domain (remainder filled in from reference TRBV5-8 and TRBJ1-5): EAGVTQSPTHLIKTRGQQATLRCSPISGHTSVYWYQQALGLGLQFLLWYDEGEERNRGNFPPRFSGRQFPNYSSELNVNALELEDSALYLCASSLWGTGIRRNQPQHFGDGTRLSIL.

V and J are TRBV11-2 and TRBJ2-7; 8 nucleotides agree with TRBD1. CDR1 and CDR2 (germline): SGHAT, FQNNGV. With V trimmed by 3 bases and J by 3 bases, 10 bases remained unmatched. The CDR3 spans 16 residues. CDR3 residues: CASSFLGGQGFYEQYF. The CDR3 nucleotides are TGTGCCAGCAGCTTCCTCGGCGGACAGGGATTCTACGAGCAGTACTTC.

J is TRBJ2-7 and V is TRBV7-9, with 10 bases lining up with TRBD2. CDR3 length: 15 residues. Germline values: CDR1 SEHNR, CDR2 FQNEAQ (reference sequence). V shed 5 bases and J 7 bases; nucleotides not matched to a gene: 11. CDR3 DNA sequence: TGTGCCAGCAGCCTAGGGCGGCTAGCGGGGGCAGAGCAGTACTTC. The encoded protein is CASSLGRLAGAEQYF.

The genes are TRBV4-1 and TRBJ2-1, with D perhaps matching TRBD1 or TRBD2 (5 bases each). This CDR3 contains 16 residues. Germline-derived CDR1 and CDR2 are MGHRA and YSYEKL. Trimming removed 4 bases from V and 2 bases from J, with 15 bases in between. The CDR3 loop is CASSPRGRGAYNEQFF. The CDR3 bases are TGCGCCAGCAGCCCCCGGGGTAGGGGCGCCTACAATGAGCAGTTCTTC.

J is TRBJ1-4 and V is TRBV6-1; 7 bases agree with TRBD1. Germline V gene lookup returns CDR1 MNHNS and CDR2 SASEGT. V was clipped by 2 bases and J by 9 bases; unmatched bases: 6. This CDR3 is 14 amino acids long. In DNA, the CDR3 is TGTGCCAGCAGTGAATGGACAGGTCCTAAAAAACTGTTTTTT. Its translation: CASSEWTGPKKLFF.

V is TRBV16 and J is TRBJ1-1; TRBD1 agrees at 9 bases. Trimming cost V 8 bases and J 5 bases; bases outside gene matches: 3. Germline V gives CDR1 KGHSY, CDR2 FQNENV. The length of the CDR3 is 12 residues. The CDR3 is CASGTGLTEAFF. The CDR3 DNA is TGTGCCAGCGGGACAGGGTTAACTGAAGCTTTCTTT. Based on the CDR3 plus reference TRBV16 and TRBJ1-1, the full variable domain is GEEVAQTPKHLVRGEGQKAKLYCAPIKGHSYVFWYQQVLKNEFKFLISFQNENVFDETGMPKERFSAKCLPNSPCSLEIQATKLEDSAVYFCASGTGLTEAFFGQGTRLTVV.

V is TRBV30 and J is TRBJ1-4; 12 nucleotides line up with TRBD1. This CDR3 is 14 amino acids long. Germline trimming cut 3 bases from V and 8 bases from J; bases unmatched to any gene: 4. Germline V gene lookup returns CDR1 GTSNPN and CDR2 SVGIG (reference sequence). The CDR3 protein is CAWSRDRGREKLFF. The CDR3, as DNA: TGTGCCTGGAGCCGGGACAGGGGGCGAGAAAAACTGTTTTTT.

The chain uses TRBV6-1 and TRBJ2-2, with a weak D call TRBD2 (6 bases). Germline-derived CDR1 and CDR2 are MNHNS and SASEGT. V lost 5 bases and J lost 1, with 11 bases in between. The CDR3 is made up of 15 amino acids. This CDR3 reads CASSRDSQNTGELFF. The CDR3 nucleotides are TGTGCCAGCAGTCGGGACTCCCAGAACACCGGGGAGCTGTTTTTT.

This chain joins TRBV9 and TRBJ1-1, with TRBD1 matching 8 bases. The V segment lost 8 bases and the J segment 1 base; nucleotides outside the gene matches: 7. CDR3 size: 14 residues. CDR1 and CDR2 (germline): SGDLS, YYNGEE. The CDR3 DNA is TGTGCCAGGGACAGGGACATATGGAACACTGAAGCTTTCTTT. Translated: CARDRDIWNTEAFF. Using reference TRBV9 and TRBJ1-1 for the parts outside the CDR3, the full variable domain is DSGVTQTPKHLITATGQRVTLRCSPRSGDLSVYWYQQSLDQGLQFLIQYYNGEERAKGNILERFSAQQFPDLHSELNLSSLELGDSALYFCARDRDIWNTEAFFGQGTRLTVV.

This sequence joins TRBV19 and TRBJ2-7; D is possibly TRBD1 (5 bases). V was cut by 5 bases and J by 3 bases, with 11 bases left in between. The germline V gene encodes CDR1 LNHDA and CDR2 SQIVND (reference sequence). The CDR3 runs to 13 residues. The CDR3 region is CASSGAPYYEQYF. The CDR3 DNA reads as TGTGCCAGTAGTGGGGCGCCCTACTACGAGCAGTACTTC.

The chain combines TRBV15 with TRBJ2-1; D is possibly TRBD1 or TRBD2 (6 bases each). Germline assignment: CDR1 LNHNV and CDR2 YYDKDF (reference sequence). V gave up 0 bases and J gave up 0 bases, with 9 bases separating them. This CDR3 contains 16 residues. CDR3 in amino acids: CATSRDRGRSYNEQFF. CDR3 nucleotides: TGTGCCACCAGCAGAGATCGGGGGCGCTCCTACAATGAGCAGTTCTTC.

The chain carries TRBV30 and TRBJ2-7, with D tentatively TRBD2 (6 bases). V lost 1 base to trimming and J lost 1 base, with 23 bases between them. In germline, CDR1 is GTSNPN, CDR2 SVGIG (reference sequence). This CDR3 region has 18 residues. The CDR3 DNA reads as TGTGCCTGGAGTGCAGTCGGTGATGCGGGGCGAAAATCCTACGAGCAGTACTTC. Translating gives CAWSAVGDAGRKSYEQYF.

This clone is a singleton in its sample. The V and J genes are TRBV5-6 and TRBJ2-1; TRBD2 agrees at 8 bases. The CDR3 spans 15 residues. The junction had 12 bases not matched to a gene; V was cut back by 10 bases and J by 3 bases. Germline V gene sequence: CDR1 SGHDT, CDR2 YYEEEE. The chain's CDR3 is CAGGERENFYNEQFF. CDR3 in DNA: TGTGCCGGAGGGGAGCGGGAGAACTTCTACAATGAGCAGTTCTTC.

The chain couples TRBV15 to TRBJ1-5; no clear D. This CDR3 spans 14 amino acids. Per germline, CDR1 LNHNV and CDR2 YYDKDF (reference sequence). The germline V and J ends were trimmed by 6 bases and 3 bases, with 12 bases remaining between them. CDR3: CATRHRDFNQPQHF. Written as DNA, the CDR3 is TGTGCCACCAGACACAGAGATTTCAATCAGCCCCAGCATTTT. The variable domain in full, completed from reference TRBV15 and TRBJ1-5, reads DAMVIQNPRYQVTQFGKPVTLSCSQTLNHNVMYWYQQKSSQAPKLLFHYYDKDFNNEADTPDNFQSRRPNTSFCFLDIRSPGLGDTAMYLCATRHRDFNQPQHFGDGTRLSIL.

The chain carries TRBV6-1 and TRBJ1-4, with D maybe TRBD1 (5 bases). The V end was cut by 2 bases, the J end by 8 bases, with 12 bases between. CDR1 MNHNS and CDR2 SASEGT come from the germline V gene. This CDR3 is built from 14 residues. CDR3 in amino acids: CASSELQGREKLFF. For the CDR3, the DNA is TGTGCCAGCAGTGAACTTCAGGGTCGCGAAAAACTGTTTTTT.

J is TRBJ1-1 and V is TRBV7-9; D is unclear. The ends were cut back, 1 base at V and 11 bases at J, with 14 bases in the middle. This CDR3 region has 13 residues. Germline assignment: CDR1 SEHNR and CDR2 FQNEAQ (reference sequence). The CDR3 DNA is TGTGCCAGCAGCTTAGGAATGCCGGGTGTTGCTTTCTTT. Its protein is CASSLGMPGVAFF. Based on the CDR3 plus reference TRBV7-9 and TRBJ1-1, the full variable domain is DTGVSQNPRHKITKRGQNVTFRCDPISEHNRLYWYRQTLGQGPEFLTYFQNEAQLEKSRLLSDRFSAERPKGSFSTLEIQRTEQGDSAMYLCASSLGMPGVAFFGQGTRLTVV.

In its sample, this clone was seen a few times. The V and J genes are TRBV9 and TRBJ1-1; TRBD1 matches 7 bases. The CDR3 sequence is 16 residues long. Trimming took 4 bases from V and 5 from J; bases not matched to a gene: 14. Per germline, CDR1 SGDLS and CDR2 YYNGEE. CDR3 nucleotide sequence: TGTGCCAGCAGCCCCCACAGACAGGGACGGAGGACTGAAGCTTTCTTT. Translated, it gives CASSPHRQGRRTEAFF.

This sequence joins TRBV6-6 and TRBJ1-5, with D maybe TRBD1 (5 bases). V lost 8 bases and J 4 bases, leaving 12 bases between the germline ends. The CDR3 contains 13 residues. Germline values: CDR1 MNHNY, CDR2 SVGAGI (reference sequence). The CDR3 DNA is TGTGCCAGCGCTCCAAAGGGGAATCAGCCCCAGCATTTT. As protein: CASAPKGNQPQHF.

The chain is built from TRBV6-1 and TRBJ1-2, with unresolved D. Trimming pared 8 bases from V and 2 bases from J, leaving 9 bases between. The CDR3 consists of 12 residues. Germline values: CDR1 MNHNS, CDR2 SASEGT. CDR3 protein: CASRDQNYGYTF. The CDR3 coding sequence is TGTGCCAGCCGGGATCAGAACTATGGCTACACCTTC.

This rearrangement joins TRBV14 to TRBJ1-1; a weak D match, TRBD1 (5 bases). Trimming took off 0 bases at V and 3 bases at J, with 8 bases between the two ends. The CDR3 runs to 14 residues. Per the germline V gene, CDR1 is SGHDN and CDR2 is FVKESK. CDR3 nucleotide sequence: TGTGCCAGCAGCCAAGATTGGGGGGACACTGAAGCTTTCTTT. This encodes CASSQDWGDTEAFF.